This note documents a single T cell receptor (beta chain) sequence. No antigen is known for it. CDR3 and TCR beta VDJ profiling relied on a genomic DNA template. TCRdb processed the reads anew with MiXCR; each CDR3 protein has one entry. The repertoire holds about 470,000 distinct CDR3 sequences, with around 32% as singletons. These data come from a study of CD8+CD57+ T cells in acquired aplastic anemia. Background on the study: Sorting CD4+ and CD8+ cells gave DNA averaging approximately 3 ug.

Individuals selected for sequencing had exhibited CD8+CD57+ cell expansion on flow cytometry. Points from the study as a whole: CD8+ Simpson's diversity did not differ significantly between patients and controls.

Source material: sorted CD4+, CD8+, or CD8+CD57+ T cells (not recorded which) from PBMCs. The TCR sequence derives from a human donor with aplastic anemia.

The CDR3 coding sequence is TGTGCCAGTAGTAGAAACAGCGGAGGAGTGCGTAACACTGAAGCTTTCTTT. It translates to CASSRNSGGVRNTEAFF. The V and J genes are TRBV19 and TRBJ1-1; D is unclear. The CDR3 consists of 17 residues. Germline CDR1 and CDR2: LNHDA and SQIVND (reference sequence). The germline V and J ends were trimmed by 4 bases and 2 bases, with 20 bases remaining between them. The whole variable domain, filled in from reference TRBV19 and TRBJ1-1, reads DGGITQSPKYLFRKEGQNVTLSCEQNLNHDAMYWYRQDPGQGLRLIYYSQIVNDFQKGDIAEGYSVSREKKESFPLTVTSAQKNPTAFYLCASSRNSGGVRNTEAFFGQGTRLTVV.